Sequencing of this T cell receptor beta chain was carried out in a study of T cells after yellow fever vaccination. This CDR3 has 13 amino acids. Germline values: CDR1 KGHSH, CDR2 LQKENI. The V end was cut by 1 base, the J end by 3 bases, with 6 bases between. In this sample, this clonotype turned up a few times. The target antigen is unknown. Broader study findings: Clones that expanded after primary vaccination mostly reappeared after the booster (nearly 98% CD4, roughly 90% CD8).

TCRdb ran MiXCR on the 5' RACE reads and lists one entry per CDR3 protein. There are around 500,000 distinct CDR3 sequences in the sample; around a fifth occur only once, and approximately 15% lies in the top ten. V and J are TRBV18 and TRBJ2-5; D not resolved. This TCR derives from a man aged 18 to 29 who received the YFV17D yellow fever vaccine. Source: PBMCs, taken 21 days after the first yellow fever vaccination. DNA for the CDR3: TGTGCCAGCTCACCACTTGGGAAAGAGACCCAGTACTTC. Amino acids: CASSPLGKETQYF.